What follows describes a single TCR beta chain. The antigen is undetermined. The junction differs from germline at one of its ends, possibly a read error. The data are from a study of cytomegalovirus exposure and HLA in healthy donors. Study-wide background: Out of about 190 million T cells, an earlier analysis found 117 million unique TCR beta sequences in total.

The CDR3 contains 12 residues. Germline CDR1 reads MDHEN; CDR2 reads SYDVKM. Regarding the study as a whole: The study recorded some 160 TCR beta chains that were cytomegalovirus-associated. Previous analysis showed most TCR beta V segments were productive about 87% or about 30% of the time.

60 Vbeta and 13 Jbeta primers were used in PCR. The repertoire was sequenced with immunoSEQ multiplex PCR; TCRdb's copy has only in-frame clones and lacks some. The sample yields 80,000 to 90,000 clones, roughly four fifths seen once. Sequencing input: PBMCs. The receptor was isolated from a woman between 25 and 40 years old in good health and CMV-seronegative. The chain joins TRBV28 to TRBJ1-1; D gene uncertain. This CDR3 reads CASKVVNSEAFF. CDR3 nucleotides: TGTGCCAGCAAGGTTGTGAACAGTGAAGCTTTCTTT.